This T cell receptor beta chain is from a study of blood T cell repertoires in COVID-19. Germline V CDR1 and CDR2: SGHAT, FQNNGV. Trimming pared 1 base from V and 6 bases from J, leaving 9 bases between. CDR3 length: 13 residues. Sequencing used immunoSEQ multiplex PCR; TCRdb keeps in-frame clones, though not all of them. The sample has a few hundred thousand clones; around 83% are singletons. The sample consisted of PBMCs or T cells enriched from blood (not recorded which). The rearrangement uses TRBV11-2 and TRBJ1-2, with D unresolved. This TCR derives from a woman between 40 and 55 years old who had recovered from COVID-19. The CDR3 nucleotides are TGTGCCAGCAGCTTAGTCCGGGGAGATGGCTACACCTTC. The encoded protein is CASSLVRGDGYTF.